This T cell receptor (beta chain) was found in a study of T cells in Graves' hyperthyroidism and ophthalmopathy. The TCR beta CDR3 regions underwent amplification using RNA transcripts as the source. In the first-round RT-PCR of the TCR CDR3, the HTBI primer set was used. TCRdb redid the calling of the multiplex PCR reads with MiXCR, one entry per CDR3 protein. The sample includes about 420,000 distinct CDR3 sequences, around 15% seen only once; the top ten take 4% to 6.5%. This CDR3 has 14 residues. V was cut by 5 bases and J by 5 bases, with 15 bases left in between. CDR1 and CDR2 (germline): SGHTA, FQGNSA. Patients counted as stable if ophthalmopathy did not develop within 18 months. Diagnostic decisions used clinical symptoms, serum thyroxine and TRAb, thyroid ultrasound and orbital computed tomography.

The receptor comes from a woman under 30 with Graves' hyperthyroidism. Sequenced material: blood. The rearrangement uses TRBV7-2 and TRBJ1-1; D call uncertain. The CDR3: CASSPRTEFTEAFF. The DNA for the CDR3 is TGTGCCAGCAGCCCCAGGACGGAATTTACTGAAGCTTTCTTT.